The T cell receptor (beta chain) described here comes from a study of cytomegalovirus exposure and HLA in healthy donors. Study-wide results and limits: No immune exposure information besides CMV serostatus was available. Reportedly, diagnosis of cytomegalovirus status by the classifier showed high specificity and sensitivity.

There are 19 residues in the CDR3. Trimming removed 5 bases from V and 3 bases from J; junction bases left unmatched: 14. Germline V gene sequence: CDR1 SEHNR, CDR2 FQNEAQ (reference sequence). PCR employed 60 Vbeta and 13 Jbeta primers. Some clones are missing from TCRdb's copy, which holds only in-frame ones; the method was immunoSEQ multiplex PCR. The sample lists around 99,000 clones; roughly 82% were seen once. With respect to this clone: Its target is not known.

The sequencing input was PBMCs. The clonotype was recovered from a man younger than 40 in good health and CMV-seropositive. The gene calls are TRBV7-9 and TRBJ1-4; 11 bases agree with TRBD1. The CDR3 here is CASSRTGGRSTQANEKLFF. In DNA, the CDR3 is TGTGCCAGCAGCCGGACAGGGGGCAGATCGACCCAGGCTAATGAAAAACTGTTTTTT.